This T cell receptor (beta chain) was found in a study of T cells in Graves' hyperthyroidism and ophthalmopathy. Points from the study as a whole: Most expanded thyroid clonotypes above 0.001 recurred in blood.

Amplification yielded TCR beta CDR3 regions, with RNA transcripts as the source. During a first-round RT-PCR of the TCR CDR3, the HTBI primer set was used. A single record per CDR3 protein comes from TCRdb applying MiXCR to the multiplex PCR reads. Altogether approximately 600,000 distinct CDR3 sequences are present, 14% being singletons, with the ten largest covering more than 6%. This clonotype was observed a handful of times. The antigen is undetermined. Exclusions: uncontrolled infection, other autoimmune disease, pregnancy, lactation. About 10 ml fresh peripheral blood yielded the PBMCs. The CDR3 consists of 16 residues. Losses at the gene ends were 0 bases for V and 4 bases for J; bases not matched to a gene: 6. Germline CDR1 and CDR2: SGDLS and YYNGEE.

This chain links TRBV9 with TRBJ2-2; 7 nucleotides line up with TRBD2. The specimen sequenced was blood. The TCR comes from a woman between 18 and 29 years old with Graves' ophthalmopathy. This chain's CDR3 is CASSVGAGARTGELFF. CDR3 DNA: TGTGCCAGCAGCGTAGGCGCGGGAGCTCGCACCGGGGAGCTGTTTTTT.